This TCR beta chain appears in the sequencing data of a study of HIV-infected patients and healthy controls (dated by TCRdb to the mid-2010s). Turning to the overall study: Whether deep TCR repertoire sequencing of small blood samples from HIV patients could capture immune perturbation and reconstitution was tested in the study.

The CDR3 spans 16 residues, from the cysteine through the phenylalanine. Solely the CDR3 DNA is kept, with 48 bases framed from the first base. V sheds 7 bases and J sheds 1 base, leaving 19 bases between their ends. CDR1 and CDR2 were assigned from the germline V gene (reference sequence) as MNHEY and SMNVEV. SuperScript III was used to reverse transcribe 500 ng RNA with primers targeting the alpha and beta constant regions. Alpha and beta chain libraries were generated separately via chain-specific third strand synthesis with multiplexing indices. The protocol used a single primer pair to amplify all rearrangements within a chain, which avoided primer bias, and attached molecular barcodes to each cDNA molecule. T4 RNA Ligase 1 joined purified cDNA to a 5' RACE adapter that carried a random hexamer and the SP2 sequencing primer site. With slow temperature ramps used to favor optimal annealing, second strand synthesis was primed from the SP2 site with Phusion polymerase. Joined together, two random hexamer sequences that had both been added before amplification formed the 12-nucleotide barcode of each molecule. An amplification PCR of about 20 cycles with P5s and P7 primers came after a short first PCR that had added P5 and P7 adapter elements plus a second index. Libraries received 25 to 35 PCR cycles in total, were quantified on a Qubit, sized on a Bioanalyzer, and diluted to 3.5 to 5 nM. The normalized libraries were sequenced on an Illumina MiSeq using 2 x 250 paired-end kits. Reverse transcription reactions underwent purification over MinElute columns, with elution into around 9.9 ul Tris-Cl. Adapter ligations were incubated for 23 hours at 16 degrees C and subsequently purified with AMPure XP beads at a 1:1 ratio. As for how the authors treated the data: Demultiplexed FASTQ files were processed with a modified Decombinator by which V, J, insert and barcode information was output. Sequences that shared a barcode but differed from the dominant sequence were discarded as errors, and original cDNA molecules were estimated by counting barcodes clustered at Levenshtein distance 3. Downstream analyses used R packages ineq, vegan, igraph and RCytoscape, with IMGT nomenclature and CDR3 definitions. The authors computed V gene usage over distinct sequences and counted each TCR a single time to avoid skew from clonal expansion. Unique CDR3 amino acid sequences within a donor were connected in similarity networks whenever two sequences differed by a single Levenshtein edit. Published HIV-specific CDR3s (about 100 alpha, 702 beta) and CMV-specific CDR3s (around 13 alpha, about 250 beta) were assembled and queried against the repertoires. It was shown by random subsampling to size-matched repertoires that the decreased diversity of patients was not caused by their lower sequence numbers. Through fastp at Q25 and MiXCR, TCRdb rebuilt clones from the public reads, retaining in-frame beta chains. Entries that share a CDR3 protein sequence are merged under the most common genes and DNA. None of the V and J calls come from the authors' own analysis; TCRdb made them. The sample profile shows over 10,000 distinct CDR3 sequences; 11% of them were found once. Nearly 6.5% of the sample comes from the top ten.

Compared with the rest of its sample, this clonotype is medium-sized (0.01 to 0.1%). Its recognized antigen is unknown. The record has no base qualities; no much larger clone is one base away. What the work shows at the level of the full study, not this receptor alone: In the samples, alpha-beta chain pairing was left undetermined. The apparent post-therapy recovery of the Gini index in HIV-infected patients was not reproduced in size-matched repertoire data. HLA typing of donors was not performed in the study. Processing included only sixteen HIV-infected individuals, and this was regarded by the authors as a major limit on how widely the findings apply. More CDR3s were shared between individuals among healthy controls than among HIV+ patients, as measured by Jaccard index and by the count of highly shared sequences. Alpha-chain CDR3s from MAIT cells appeared at high frequency in healthy controls but were severely depleted in HIV+ repertoires. The study cohorts differed slightly in age and sex profile, but those differences did not account for the observed differences in diversity. Compared with controls, HIV-infected patients showed significantly different mean usage of eight alpha and eight beta V genes. Unequal numbers of distinct sequences between patients and controls complicated comparisons, and size-matching overweighted rare events from HIV-infected data. Significantly higher mean Gini indices were seen in HIV-infected repertoires than in controls, possibly reflecting oligoclonality. During therapy, HIV-associated CDR3s significantly decreased in frequency, while CMV-associated CDR3s did not change significantly, though most became more frequent. The use of whole blood limited sequencing depth and precluded separation of the dynamics of distinct T-cell subpopulations. Compared with untreated HIV+ repertoires, healthy control repertoires had roughly threefold more distinct CDR3s and a higher Shannon diversity.

Whole blood was used without fractionating the cells, so the repertoire represented all peripheral T cells without sorting. As controls, ten healthy donors without infection were sampled, and about 40% of the ten donors were sampled a second time about three months later. For RNA extraction, around 2.5 ml of peripheral blood was collected into Tempus tubes. Residual genomic DNA was removed with the TURBO-DNase kit and globin mRNA was depleted with GLOBINclear. The receptor comes from an adult in good health. The sample was blood. This sequence uses TRBV27 and TRBJ1-1; no D gene call is confident. The CDR3 here reads CASNSYPPRANTEAFF. The DNA is as follows: TGTGCCAGCAACTCTTACCCCCCTCGGGCGAACACTGAAGCTTTCTTT.